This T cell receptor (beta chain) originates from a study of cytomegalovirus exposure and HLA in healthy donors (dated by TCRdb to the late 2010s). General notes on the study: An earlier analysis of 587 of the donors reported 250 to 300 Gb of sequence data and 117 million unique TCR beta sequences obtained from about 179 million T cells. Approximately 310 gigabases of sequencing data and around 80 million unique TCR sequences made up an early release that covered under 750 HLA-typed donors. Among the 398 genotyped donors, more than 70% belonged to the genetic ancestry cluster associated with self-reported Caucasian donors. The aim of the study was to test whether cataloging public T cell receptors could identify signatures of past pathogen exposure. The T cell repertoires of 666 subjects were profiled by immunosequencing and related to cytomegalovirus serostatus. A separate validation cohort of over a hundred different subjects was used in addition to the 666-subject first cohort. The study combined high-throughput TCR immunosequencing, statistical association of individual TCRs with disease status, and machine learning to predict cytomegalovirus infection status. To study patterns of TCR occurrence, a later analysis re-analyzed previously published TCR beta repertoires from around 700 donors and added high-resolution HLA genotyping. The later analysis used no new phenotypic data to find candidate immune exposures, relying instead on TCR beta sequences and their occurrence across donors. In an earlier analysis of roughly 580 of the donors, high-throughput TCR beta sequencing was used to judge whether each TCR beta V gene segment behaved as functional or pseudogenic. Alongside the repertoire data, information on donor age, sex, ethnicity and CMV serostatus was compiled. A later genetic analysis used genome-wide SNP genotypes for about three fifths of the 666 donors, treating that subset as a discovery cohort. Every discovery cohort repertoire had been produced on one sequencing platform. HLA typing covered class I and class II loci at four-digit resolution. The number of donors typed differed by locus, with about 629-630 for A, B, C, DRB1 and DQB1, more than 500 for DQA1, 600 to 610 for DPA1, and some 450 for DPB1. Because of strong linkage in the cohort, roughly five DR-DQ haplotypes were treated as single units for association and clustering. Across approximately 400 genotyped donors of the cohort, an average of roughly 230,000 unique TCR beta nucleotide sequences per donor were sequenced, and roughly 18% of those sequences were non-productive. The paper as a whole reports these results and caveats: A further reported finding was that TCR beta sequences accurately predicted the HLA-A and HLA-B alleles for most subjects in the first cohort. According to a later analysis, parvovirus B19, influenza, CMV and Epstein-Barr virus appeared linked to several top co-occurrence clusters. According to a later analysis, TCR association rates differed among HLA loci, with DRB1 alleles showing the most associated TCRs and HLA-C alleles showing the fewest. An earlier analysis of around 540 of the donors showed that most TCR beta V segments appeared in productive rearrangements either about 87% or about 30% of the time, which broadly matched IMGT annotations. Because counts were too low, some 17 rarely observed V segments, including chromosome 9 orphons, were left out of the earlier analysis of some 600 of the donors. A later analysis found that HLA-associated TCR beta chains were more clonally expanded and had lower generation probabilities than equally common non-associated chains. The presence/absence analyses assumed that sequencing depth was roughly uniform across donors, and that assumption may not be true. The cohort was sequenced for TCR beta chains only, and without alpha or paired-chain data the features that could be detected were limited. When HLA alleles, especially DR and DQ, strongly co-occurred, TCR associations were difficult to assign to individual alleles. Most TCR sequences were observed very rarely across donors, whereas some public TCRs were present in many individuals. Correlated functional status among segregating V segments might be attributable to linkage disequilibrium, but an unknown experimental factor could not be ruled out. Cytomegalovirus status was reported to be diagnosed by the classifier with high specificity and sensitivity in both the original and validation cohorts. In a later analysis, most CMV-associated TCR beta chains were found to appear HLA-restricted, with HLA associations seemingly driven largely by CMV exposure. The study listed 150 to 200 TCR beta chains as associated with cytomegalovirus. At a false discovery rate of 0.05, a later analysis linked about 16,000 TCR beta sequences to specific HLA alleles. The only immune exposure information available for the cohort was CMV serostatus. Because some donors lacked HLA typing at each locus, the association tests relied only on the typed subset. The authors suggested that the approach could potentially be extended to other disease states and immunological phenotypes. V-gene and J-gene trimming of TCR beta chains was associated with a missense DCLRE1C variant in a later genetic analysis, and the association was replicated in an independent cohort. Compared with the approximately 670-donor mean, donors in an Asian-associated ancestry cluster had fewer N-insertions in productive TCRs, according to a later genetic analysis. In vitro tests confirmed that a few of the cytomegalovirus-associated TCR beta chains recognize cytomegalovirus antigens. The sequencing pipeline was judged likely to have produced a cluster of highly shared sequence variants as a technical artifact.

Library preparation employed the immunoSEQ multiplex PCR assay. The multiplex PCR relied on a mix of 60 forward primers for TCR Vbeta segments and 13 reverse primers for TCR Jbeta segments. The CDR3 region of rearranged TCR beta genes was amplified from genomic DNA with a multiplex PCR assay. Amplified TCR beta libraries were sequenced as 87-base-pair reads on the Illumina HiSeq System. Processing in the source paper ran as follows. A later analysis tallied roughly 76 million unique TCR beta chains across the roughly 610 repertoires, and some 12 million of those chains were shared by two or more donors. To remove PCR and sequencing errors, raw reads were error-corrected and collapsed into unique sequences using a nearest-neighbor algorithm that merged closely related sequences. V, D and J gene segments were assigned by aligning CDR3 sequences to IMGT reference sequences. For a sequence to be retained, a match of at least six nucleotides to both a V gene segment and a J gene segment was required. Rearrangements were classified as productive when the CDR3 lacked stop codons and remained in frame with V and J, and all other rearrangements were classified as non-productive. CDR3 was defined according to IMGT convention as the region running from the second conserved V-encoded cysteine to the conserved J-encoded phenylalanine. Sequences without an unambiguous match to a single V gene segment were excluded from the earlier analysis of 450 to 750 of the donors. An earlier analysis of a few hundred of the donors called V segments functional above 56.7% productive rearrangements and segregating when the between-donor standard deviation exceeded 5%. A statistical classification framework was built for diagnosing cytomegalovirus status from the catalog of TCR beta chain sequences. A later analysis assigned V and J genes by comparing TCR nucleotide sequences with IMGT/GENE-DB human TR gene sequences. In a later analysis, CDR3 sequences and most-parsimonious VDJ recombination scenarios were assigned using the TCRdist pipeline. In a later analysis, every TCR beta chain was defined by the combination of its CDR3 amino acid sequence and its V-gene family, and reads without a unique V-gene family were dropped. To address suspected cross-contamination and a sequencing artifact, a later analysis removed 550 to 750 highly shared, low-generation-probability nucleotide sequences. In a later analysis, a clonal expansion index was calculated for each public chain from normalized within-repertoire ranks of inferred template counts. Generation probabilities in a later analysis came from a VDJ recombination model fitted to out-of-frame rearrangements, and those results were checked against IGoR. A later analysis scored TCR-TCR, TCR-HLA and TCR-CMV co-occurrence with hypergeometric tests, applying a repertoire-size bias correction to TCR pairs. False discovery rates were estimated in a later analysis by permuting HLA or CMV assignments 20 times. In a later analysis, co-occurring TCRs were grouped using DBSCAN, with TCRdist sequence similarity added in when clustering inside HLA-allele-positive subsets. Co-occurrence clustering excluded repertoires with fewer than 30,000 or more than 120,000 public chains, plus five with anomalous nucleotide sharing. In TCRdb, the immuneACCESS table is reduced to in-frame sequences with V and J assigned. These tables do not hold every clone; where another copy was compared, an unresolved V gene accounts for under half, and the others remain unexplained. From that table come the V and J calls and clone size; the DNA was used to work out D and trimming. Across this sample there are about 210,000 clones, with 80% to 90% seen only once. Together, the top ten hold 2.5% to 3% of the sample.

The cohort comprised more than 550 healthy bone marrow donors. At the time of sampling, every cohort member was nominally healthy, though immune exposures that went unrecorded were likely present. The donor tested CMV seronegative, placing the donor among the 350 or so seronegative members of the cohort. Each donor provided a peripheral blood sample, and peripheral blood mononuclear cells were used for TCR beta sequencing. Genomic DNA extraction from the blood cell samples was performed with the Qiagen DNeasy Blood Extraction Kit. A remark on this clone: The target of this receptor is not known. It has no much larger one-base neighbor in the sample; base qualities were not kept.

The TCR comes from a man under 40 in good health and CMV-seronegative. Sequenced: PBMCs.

DNA sequence: TGTGCCAGCAGTGTTTCGAGCGGGGGGGCCGGGGAGACCCAGTACTTC. Its protein product is CASSVSSGGAGETQYF. This chain is built from TRBV6-1 and TRBJ2-5; TRBD2 aligns with 10 central bases. From its cysteine to its phenylalanine, the CDR3 spans 16 amino acids. Just CDR3 DNA is preserved here, 48 bases in frame from base 1. V and J are trimmed by 4 bases and 5 bases, and the gene matches miss 10 bases of the junction. According to the germline V gene, CDR1 reads MNHNS and CDR2 reads SASEGT.